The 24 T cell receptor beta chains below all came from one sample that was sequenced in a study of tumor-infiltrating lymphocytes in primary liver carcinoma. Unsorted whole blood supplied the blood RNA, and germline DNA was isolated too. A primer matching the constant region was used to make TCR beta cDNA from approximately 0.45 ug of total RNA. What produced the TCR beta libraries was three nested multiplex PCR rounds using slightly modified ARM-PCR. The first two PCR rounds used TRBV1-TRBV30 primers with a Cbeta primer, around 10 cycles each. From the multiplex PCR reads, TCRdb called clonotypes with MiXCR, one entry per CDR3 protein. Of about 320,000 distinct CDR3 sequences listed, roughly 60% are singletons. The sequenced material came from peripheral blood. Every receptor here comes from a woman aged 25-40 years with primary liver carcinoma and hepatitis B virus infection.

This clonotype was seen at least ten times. The CDR3 region is CASRAQAGWGEQFF. CDR3 bases: TGTGCCAGCAGGGCCCAGGCAGGGTGGGGTGAGCAGTTCTTC. This chain connects TRBV11-2 to TRBJ2-1; tentative D call: TRBD1 (5 bases). V lost 6 bases and J lost 9, with 18 bases in between. The CDR3 loop spans 14 amino acids. Germline V lookup: CDR1 SGHAT, CDR2 FQNNGV.

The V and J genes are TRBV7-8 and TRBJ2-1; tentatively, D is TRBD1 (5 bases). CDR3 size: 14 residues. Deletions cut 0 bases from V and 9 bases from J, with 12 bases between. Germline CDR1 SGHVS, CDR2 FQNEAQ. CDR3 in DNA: TGTGCCAGCAGCTTAGCCCATGGGGCAGTTGAGCAGTTCTTC. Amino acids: CASSLAHGAVEQFF.

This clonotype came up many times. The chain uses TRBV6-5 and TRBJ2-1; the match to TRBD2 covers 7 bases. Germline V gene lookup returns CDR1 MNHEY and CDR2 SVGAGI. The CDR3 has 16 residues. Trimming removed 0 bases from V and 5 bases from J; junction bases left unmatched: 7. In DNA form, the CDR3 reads TGTGCCAGCAGTTACTCCGGAGCGGGAAACGACAATGAGCAGTTCTTC. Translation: CASSYSGAGNDNEQFF.

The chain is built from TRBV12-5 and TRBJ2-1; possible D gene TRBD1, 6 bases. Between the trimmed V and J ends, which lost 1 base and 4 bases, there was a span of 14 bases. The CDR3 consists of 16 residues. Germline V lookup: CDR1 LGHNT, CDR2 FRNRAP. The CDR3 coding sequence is TGTGCTAGTGGTTTGGAGGTTGGGACACCTTACAATGAGCAGTTCTTC. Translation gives CASGLEVGTPYNEQFF.

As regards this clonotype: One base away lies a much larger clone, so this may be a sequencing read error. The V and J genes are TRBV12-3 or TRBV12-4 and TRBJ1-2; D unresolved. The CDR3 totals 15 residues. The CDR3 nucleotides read TGTGTCAGCAGTAACACCTCGCCGGTCCGAGGGGGCTACACCTTC. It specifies CVSSNTSPVRGGYTF.

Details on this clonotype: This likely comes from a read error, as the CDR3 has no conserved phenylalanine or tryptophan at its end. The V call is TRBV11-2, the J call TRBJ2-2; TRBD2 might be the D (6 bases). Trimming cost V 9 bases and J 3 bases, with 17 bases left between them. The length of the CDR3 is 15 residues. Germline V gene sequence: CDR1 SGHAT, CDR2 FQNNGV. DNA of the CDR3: TGTGCCAGTAGCCCCGGGACTTCTTACACCGGGGAGCTGTTTTCT. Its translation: CASSPGTSYTGELFS.

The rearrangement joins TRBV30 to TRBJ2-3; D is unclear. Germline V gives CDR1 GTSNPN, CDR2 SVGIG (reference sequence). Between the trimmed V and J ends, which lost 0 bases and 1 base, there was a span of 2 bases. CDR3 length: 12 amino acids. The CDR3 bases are TGTGCCTGGAGTGTAGGCACAGATACGCAGTATTTT. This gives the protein CAWSVGTDTQYF.

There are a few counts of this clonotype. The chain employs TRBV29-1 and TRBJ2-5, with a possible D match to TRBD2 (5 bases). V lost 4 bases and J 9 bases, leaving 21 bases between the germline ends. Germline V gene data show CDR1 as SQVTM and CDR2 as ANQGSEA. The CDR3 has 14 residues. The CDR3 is CSVADRAALGPQYF. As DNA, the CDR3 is TGCAGCGTTGCCGACCGAGCGGCATTAGGGCCCCAGTACTTC.

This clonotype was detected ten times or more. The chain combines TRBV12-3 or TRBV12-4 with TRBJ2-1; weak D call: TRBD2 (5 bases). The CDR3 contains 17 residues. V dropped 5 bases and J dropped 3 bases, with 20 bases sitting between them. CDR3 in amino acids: CASSQVPGFGYYNEQFF. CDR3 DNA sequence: TGTGCCAGCAGTCAGGTCCCGGGGTTCGGGTACTACAATGAGCAGTTCTTC.

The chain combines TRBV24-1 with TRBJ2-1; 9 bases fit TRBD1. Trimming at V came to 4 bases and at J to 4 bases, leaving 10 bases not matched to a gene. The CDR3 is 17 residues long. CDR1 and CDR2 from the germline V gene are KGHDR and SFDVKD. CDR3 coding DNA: TGTGCCACCAGTGACCCAGGACAGGGGCGATTATACAATGAGCAGTTCTTC. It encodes CATSDPGQGRLYNEQFF.

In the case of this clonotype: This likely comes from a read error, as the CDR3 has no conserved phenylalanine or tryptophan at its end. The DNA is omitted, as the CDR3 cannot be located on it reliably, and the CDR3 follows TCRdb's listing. The CDR3 spells CASSLGGWGNSPLQI. This sequence joins TRBV11-3 and TRBJ1-6; TRBD1, the D gene given by the table, was not confirmed from the DNA. In germline, CDR1 is SGHNT, CDR2 YENEEA. The CDR3 length is 15 residues, termini included.

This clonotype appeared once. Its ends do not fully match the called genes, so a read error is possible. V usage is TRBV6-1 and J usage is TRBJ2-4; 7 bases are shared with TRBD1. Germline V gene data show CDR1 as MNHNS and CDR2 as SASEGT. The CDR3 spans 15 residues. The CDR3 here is CASSPHTGDQNIRYF. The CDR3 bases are TGTGCCAGCTCACCACATACAGGGGACCAAAACATTCGGTACTTC.

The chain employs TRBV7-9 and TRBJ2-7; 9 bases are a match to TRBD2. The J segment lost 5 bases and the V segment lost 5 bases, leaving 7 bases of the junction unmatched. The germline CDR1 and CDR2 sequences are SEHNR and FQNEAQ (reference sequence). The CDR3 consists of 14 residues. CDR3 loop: CASSAIAGDDEQYF. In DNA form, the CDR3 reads TGTGCCAGCAGCGCTATAGCGGGAGATGACGAGCAGTACTTC.

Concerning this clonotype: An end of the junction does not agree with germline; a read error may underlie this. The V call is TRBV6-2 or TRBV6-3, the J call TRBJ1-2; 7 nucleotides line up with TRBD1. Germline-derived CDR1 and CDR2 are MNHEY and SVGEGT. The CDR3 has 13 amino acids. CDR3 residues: CASNAGTAYGYAF. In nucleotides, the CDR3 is TGTGCCAGCAACGCCGGGACAGCCTATGGCTACGCCTTC.

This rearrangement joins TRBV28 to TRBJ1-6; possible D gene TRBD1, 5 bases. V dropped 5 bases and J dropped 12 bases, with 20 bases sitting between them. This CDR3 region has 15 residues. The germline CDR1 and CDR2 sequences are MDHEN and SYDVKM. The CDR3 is CASSPRAPIGGPLHF. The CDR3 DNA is TGTGCCAGCAGTCCAAGAGCCCCTATTGGGGGACCCCTCCACTTT.

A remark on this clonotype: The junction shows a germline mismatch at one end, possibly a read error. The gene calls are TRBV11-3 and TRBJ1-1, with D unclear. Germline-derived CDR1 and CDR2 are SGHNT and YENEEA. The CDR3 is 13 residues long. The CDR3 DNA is TGTACCAGCAGCCCTGCACAAAATACTGAAGCTTTCTTT. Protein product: CTSSPAQNTEAFF. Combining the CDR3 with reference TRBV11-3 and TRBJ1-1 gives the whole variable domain EAGVVQSPRYKIIEKKQPVAFWCNPISGHNTLYWYLQNLGQGPELLIRYENEEAVDDSQLPKDRFSAERLKGVDSTLKIQPAELGDSAVYLCTSSPAQNTEAFFGQGTRLTVV.

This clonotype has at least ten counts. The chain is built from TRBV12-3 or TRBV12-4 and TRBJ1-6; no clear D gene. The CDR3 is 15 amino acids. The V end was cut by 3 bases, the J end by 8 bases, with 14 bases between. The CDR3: CASSFGRGGDSPLHF. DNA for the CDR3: TGTGCCAGCAGTTTTGGGAGAGGTGGGGATTCACCCCTCCACTTT.

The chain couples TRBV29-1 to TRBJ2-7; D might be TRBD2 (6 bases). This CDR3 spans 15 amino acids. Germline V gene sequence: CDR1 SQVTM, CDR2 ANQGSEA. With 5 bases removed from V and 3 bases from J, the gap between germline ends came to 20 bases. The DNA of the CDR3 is TGCAGCGTTCTTTACCAACTAGCCACAAGCTACGAGCAGTACTTC. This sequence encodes CSVLYQLATSYEQYF.

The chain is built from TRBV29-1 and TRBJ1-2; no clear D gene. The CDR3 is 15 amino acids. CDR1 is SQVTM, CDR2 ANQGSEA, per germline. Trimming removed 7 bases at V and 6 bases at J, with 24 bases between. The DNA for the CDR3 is TGCAGCGCCCGCGTTCTGGAGAGCACCGGTCATGGCTACACCTTC. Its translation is CSARVLESTGHGYTF.

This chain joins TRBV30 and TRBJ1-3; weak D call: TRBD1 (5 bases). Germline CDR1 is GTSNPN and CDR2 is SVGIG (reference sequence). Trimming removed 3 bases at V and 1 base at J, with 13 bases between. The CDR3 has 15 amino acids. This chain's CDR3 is CAWSPSTVSGNTIYF. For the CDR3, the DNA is TGTGCCTGGAGCCCATCGACAGTGTCTGGAAACACCATATATTTT.

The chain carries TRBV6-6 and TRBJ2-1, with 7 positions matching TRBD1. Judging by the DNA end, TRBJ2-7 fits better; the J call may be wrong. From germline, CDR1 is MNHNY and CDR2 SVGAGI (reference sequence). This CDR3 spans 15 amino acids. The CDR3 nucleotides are TGTGCCAGCAGTTCCCGGGACAGCTTATACAATGAGCAGTACTTC. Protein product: CASSSRDSLYNEQYF.

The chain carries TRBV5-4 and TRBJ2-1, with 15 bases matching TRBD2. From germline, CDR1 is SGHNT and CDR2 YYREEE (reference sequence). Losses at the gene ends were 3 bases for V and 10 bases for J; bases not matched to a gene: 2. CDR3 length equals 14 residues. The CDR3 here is CASSWGLAGGEQFF. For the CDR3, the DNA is TGTGCCAGCAGCTGGGGACTAGCGGGAGGAGAGCAGTTCTTC.

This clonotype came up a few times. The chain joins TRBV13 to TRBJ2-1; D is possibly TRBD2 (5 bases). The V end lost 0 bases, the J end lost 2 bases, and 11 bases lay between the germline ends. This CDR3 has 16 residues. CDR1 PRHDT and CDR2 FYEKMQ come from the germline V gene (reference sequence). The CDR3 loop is CASSLGRLATYNEQFF. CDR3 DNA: TGTGCCAGCAGCTTAGGGCGATTAGCGACCTACAATGAGCAGTTCTTC.

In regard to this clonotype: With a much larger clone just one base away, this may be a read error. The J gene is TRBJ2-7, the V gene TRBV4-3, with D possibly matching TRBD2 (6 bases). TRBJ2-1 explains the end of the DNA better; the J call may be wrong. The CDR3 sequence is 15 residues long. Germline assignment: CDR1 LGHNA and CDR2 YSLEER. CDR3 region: CASSQLPDYAYEQFF. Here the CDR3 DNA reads TGCGCCAGCAGCCAGCTCCCGGACTACGCTTACGAGCAGTTCTTC.